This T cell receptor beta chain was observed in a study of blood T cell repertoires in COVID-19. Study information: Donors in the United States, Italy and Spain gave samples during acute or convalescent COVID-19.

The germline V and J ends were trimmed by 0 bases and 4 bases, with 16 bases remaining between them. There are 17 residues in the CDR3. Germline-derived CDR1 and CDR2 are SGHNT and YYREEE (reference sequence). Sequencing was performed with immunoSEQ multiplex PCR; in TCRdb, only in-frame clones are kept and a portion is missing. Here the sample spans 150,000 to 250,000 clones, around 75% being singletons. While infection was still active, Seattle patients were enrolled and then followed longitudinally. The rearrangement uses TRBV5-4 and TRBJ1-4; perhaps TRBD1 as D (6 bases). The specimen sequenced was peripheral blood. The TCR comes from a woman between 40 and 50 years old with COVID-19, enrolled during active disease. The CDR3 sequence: CASSLAGLGGLNEKLFF. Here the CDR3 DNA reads TGTGCCAGCAGCTTGGCGGGACTAGGGGGACTTAATGAAAAACTGTTTTTT.